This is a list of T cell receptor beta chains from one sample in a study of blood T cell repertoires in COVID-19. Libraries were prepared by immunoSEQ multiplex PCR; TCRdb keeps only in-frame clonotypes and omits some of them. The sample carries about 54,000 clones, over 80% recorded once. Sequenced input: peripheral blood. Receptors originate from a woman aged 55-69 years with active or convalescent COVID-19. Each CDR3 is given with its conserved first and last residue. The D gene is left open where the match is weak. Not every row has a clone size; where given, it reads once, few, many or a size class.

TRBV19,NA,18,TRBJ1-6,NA,CASTRGGAPSSYNSPLHF,TGTGCCAGTACCCGGGGGGGGGCGCCGAGCTCCTATAATTCACCCCTCCACTTT
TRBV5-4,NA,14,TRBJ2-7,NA,CASSLPYQPQEQYF,TGTGCCAGCAGCTTGCCATATCAACCTCAGGAGCAGTACTTC
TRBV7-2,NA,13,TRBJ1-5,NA,CASSLARVQPQHF,TGTGCCAGCAGCTTAGCAAGAGTTCAGCCCCAGCATTTT
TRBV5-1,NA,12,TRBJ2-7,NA,CASSLAAYEQYF,TGCGCCAGCAGCTTAGCGGCGTACGAGCAGTACTTC
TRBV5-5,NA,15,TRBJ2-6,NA,CASSSTGSGANVLTF,TGTGCCAGCAGCTCCACAGGGTCAGGGGCCAACGTCCTGACTTTC
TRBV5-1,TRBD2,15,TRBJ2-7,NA,CASSFLAGETYEQYF,TGCGCCAGCAGCTTCCTAGCGGGGGAGACTTACGAGCAGTACTTC
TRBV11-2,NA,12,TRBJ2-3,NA,CASSSSTDTQYF,TGTGCCAGCAGCTCTAGCACAGATACGCAGTATTTT
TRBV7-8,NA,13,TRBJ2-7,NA,CASSLADSYEQYF,TGTGCCAGCAGCTTAGCCGACAGCTACGAGCAGTACTTC
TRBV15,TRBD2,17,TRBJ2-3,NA,CATSRDRLAGGPGTQYF,TGTGCCACCAGCAGAGACAGACTAGCGGGAGGGCCAGGTACGCAGTATTTT
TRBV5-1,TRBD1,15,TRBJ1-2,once,CASSTDRGLFDGYTF,TGCGCCAGCAGCACGGACAGGGGGCTCTTCGATGGCTACACCTTC
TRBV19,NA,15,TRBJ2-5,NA,CASTKGLLGQETQYF,TGTGCCAGTACTAAAGGACTGCTCGGCCAAGAGACCCAGTACTTC
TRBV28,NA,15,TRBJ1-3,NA,CASSLAGVSGNTIYF,TGTGCCAGCAGTTTAGCCGGGGTTAGTGGAAACACCATATATTTT
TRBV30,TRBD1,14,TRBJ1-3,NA,CAWSWAGGKDTIYF,TGTGCCTGGAGTTGGGCAGGGGGGAAGGACACCATATATTTT